This entry lists 27 T cell receptor beta chains sequenced from one sample in a study of spatial heterogeneity in lung cancer. TCRdb re-derived calls from the 5' RACE reads in MiXCR, one entry per CDR3 protein. Of about 47,000 distinct CDR3 sequences in the sample, roughly 7% were seen once. Time point indicated: blood at routine non-recurrence follow-up after resection. From tumor, nontumor lung or frozen PBMC, whole RNA was taken unsorted for sequencing. Source: PBMCs, taken at follow-up. The receptors come from a female donor with early-stage non-small cell lung cancer.

V usage is TRBV12-3 or TRBV12-4 and J usage is TRBJ1-5, with TRBD1 identical over 8 bases. Trimming at V came to 8 bases and at J to 0 bases, leaving 12 bases not matched to a gene. CDR3 length: 17 amino acids. The CDR3 loop is CASRGTGTVYSNQPQHF. CDR3 nucleotide sequence: TGTGCCAGCCGCGGGACAGGAACCGTCTATAGCAATCAGCCCCAGCATTTT.

This clonotype was counted at least ten times. DNA of the CDR3: TGCAGTGCTCACCAACCGGGACTAGCGGACCCCAATGAGCAGTTCTTC. Amino acids: CSAHQPGLADPNEQFF. The chain uses TRBV20-1 and TRBJ2-1; 11 bases agree with TRBD2. J lost 6 bases, V lost 5 bases, and 12 bases had no gene match. The CDR3 has 16 residues. Germline loops: CDR1 DFQATT, CDR2 SNEGSKA (reference sequence).

This clonotype was picked up many times. The genes are TRBV5-4 and TRBJ2-4; perhaps TRBD1 as D (5 bases). V dropped 0 bases and J dropped 0 bases, with 16 bases sitting between them. Germline V gene lookup returns CDR1 SGHNT and CDR2 YYREEE (reference sequence). The CDR3 is 18 residues long. Here the CDR3 DNA reads TGTGCCAGCAGCTTGGAGGCAAGGGGAACTCTAGCCAAAAACATTCAGTACTTC. It codes for CASSLEARGTLAKNIQYF.

This clonotype was seen a few times. CDR3 amino acids: CASSKLETQYF. The CDR3 DNA is TGTGCCAGCAGTAAACTTGAGACCCAGTACTTC. The chain employs TRBV6-5 and TRBJ2-5, with unresolved D. The V gene's germline CDR1 is MNHEY and CDR2 SVGAGI. Trimming shortened V by 5 bases and J by 5 bases, and 6 bases separated the two germline ends. This CDR3 has 11 residues.

There are many counts of this clonotype. The CDR3 nucleotides are TGTGCCAGCAGGGATAGAAATCCCCCTTACGAGCAGTACTTC. As protein: CASRDRNPPYEQYF. V gene TRBV6-5 combines with J gene TRBJ2-7; the D is unclear. V lost 6 bases to trimming and J lost 4 bases, with 16 bases between them. The length of the CDR3 is 14 residues. Germline CDR1 MNHEY, CDR2 SVGAGI.

This clonotype was observed a few times. This chain links TRBV20-1 with TRBJ2-7, with D tentatively TRBD1 (5 bases). From germline, CDR1 is DFQATT and CDR2 SNEGSKA (reference sequence). V lost 1 base and J lost 2, with 15 bases in between. The CDR3 has 15 residues. CDR3 nucleotides: TGCAGTGCTAGAGGGACACCCGTCCTAGCCTACGAGCAGTACTTC. Its translation is CSARGTPVLAYEQYF.

The gene calls are TRBV12-5 and TRBJ1-2; 9 positions agree with TRBD1. This CDR3 contains 15 residues. The V gene's germline CDR1 is LGHNT and CDR2 FRNRAP. J gave up 5 bases and V 6 bases, and 10 bases lay outside the gene matches. The CDR3 nucleotides are TGTGCTAGTGGACCCGGACAGGGGACACTTTATGGCTACACCTTC. It translates to CASGPGQGTLYGYTF.

This clonotype was counted ten times or more. The V call is TRBV20-1, the J call TRBJ2-6, with no clear D. The V end lost 1 base, the J end lost 0 bases, and 4 bases lay between the germline ends. The CDR3 has 14 amino acids. Looked up from germline, CDR1 is DFQATT and CDR2 is SNEGSKA (reference sequence). The CDR3, as DNA: TGCAGTGCTAGAGCCCTCTCTGGGGCCAACGTCCTGACTTTC. Amino acid sequence: CSARALSGANVLTF.

This clonotype was recorded a few times. This chain connects TRBV5-5 to TRBJ2-1; D may correspond to TRBD1 or TRBD2 (6 bases each). This CDR3 region has 16 residues. V was pared by 0 bases and J by 4 bases, with 14 bases between. The germline V gene encodes CDR1 SGHKS and CDR2 YYEKEE (reference sequence). The CDR3 nucleotides read TGTGCCAGCAGCTTGGTCGTCGGGGGCGTATACAATGAGCAGTTCTTC. This codes for CASSLVVGGVYNEQFF.

This clonotype was found many times. The chain couples TRBV29-1 to TRBJ1-2; 7 bases fit TRBD1. This CDR3 comprises 15 residues. V lost 7 bases, J lost 0 bases, and 11 bases stayed unmatched. CDR1 is SQVTM, CDR2 ANQGSEA, per germline. CDR3 protein: CSASRDSAANYGYTF. Here the CDR3 DNA reads TGCAGCGCTTCCCGGGACAGCGCTGCTAACTATGGCTACACCTTC.

This clonotype was observed many times. The V call is TRBV2, the J call TRBJ1-4; unclear D gene. Germline-derived CDR1 and CDR2 are SNHLY and FYNNEI. This CDR3 contains 12 residues. V was cut by 8 bases and J by 4 bases, with 8 bases left in between. CDR3 in DNA: TGTGCCAGCGGACTACTTAATGAAAAACTGTTTTTT. The encoded protein is CASGLLNEKLFF.

This clonotype was seen only a few times. The gene calls are TRBV7-3 and TRBJ2-6; unclear D gene. The CDR3 covers 13 residues. CDR1 is SGHTA and CDR2 is FQGTGA in the germline V gene. The V and J ends lost 1 base and 5 bases respectively, with 3 bases between them. The CDR3 region has the DNA TGTGCCAGCAGCTTAAATAGGGCCAACGTCCTGACTTTC. Amino acid sequence: CASSLNRANVLTF.

A remark on this clonotype: One base away lies a much larger clone, so this may be a sequencing read error. This rearrangement joins TRBV11-2 to TRBJ2-1, with a possible D match to TRBD2 (5 bases). The CDR3 extends over 13 amino acids. Trimming shortened V by 5 bases and J by 10 bases, and 15 bases separated the two germline ends. Germline CDR1 reads SGHAT; CDR2 reads FQNNGV. CDR3 sequence reads: CASSTDSGNEQFF. The CDR3 coding sequence is TGTGCCAGCAGCACGGACTCGGGGAACGAGCAGTTCTTC.

This clonotype came up a few times. This chain connects TRBV14 to TRBJ2-5; D possibly uses TRBD1 or TRBD2 (5 bases each). Deletions cut 5 bases from V and 7 bases from J, with 23 bases between. Looked up from germline, CDR1 is SGHDN and CDR2 is FVKESK. The CDR3 totals 16 residues. This chain's CDR3 is CASSLNSGTEGRTQYF. The CDR3 region has the DNA TGTGCCAGCAGCTTGAACTCCGGGACCGAGGGAAGGACCCAGTACTTC.

This clonotype was seen repeatedly, ten times or more. The chain links TRBV11-2 to TRBJ2-7, with TRBD1 identical over 9 bases. V was clipped by 4 bases and J by 4 bases; unmatched bases: 8. This CDR3 has 15 residues. The V gene's germline CDR1 is SGHAT and CDR2 FQNNGV. CDR3: CASSSPDRGGYEQYF. Written as DNA, the CDR3 is TGTGCCAGCAGCTCCCCGGACAGGGGCGGGTACGAGCAGTACTTC.

This clonotype has just a few counts. This chain uses TRBV5-1 with TRBJ2-3; 8 nucleotides align to TRBD2. The CDR3 runs to 14 residues. Germline V gene lookup returns CDR1 SGHRS and CDR2 YFSETQ. With V trimmed by 3 bases and J by 1 base, 1 base remained unmatched. The CDR3 sequence is CASSSAGGTDTQYF. The CDR3 DNA reads as TGCGCCAGCAGCTCAGCGGGGGGCACAGATACGCAGTATTTT.

The genes are TRBV7-2 and TRBJ1-6; D gene uncertain. The CDR3 has 15 amino acids. Germline assignment: CDR1 SGHTA and CDR2 FQGNSA. Between the trimmed V and J ends, which lost 4 bases and 3 bases, there was a span of 10 bases. CDR3 loop: CASSSKLGYNSPLHF. The CDR3 coding sequence is TGTGCCAGCAGCTCCAAACTTGGCTATAATTCACCCCTCCACTTT.

This clonotype showed up many times. The rearrangement joins TRBV2 to TRBJ2-1; tentatively, D is TRBD1 (6 bases). CDR1 and CDR2 from the germline V gene are SNHLY and FYNNEI. Trimming removed 6 bases from V and 8 bases from J, with 8 bases in between. CDR3 size: 11 residues. This CDR3 is CASRGADEQFF. CDR3 in DNA: TGTGCCAGCAGGGGGGCCGATGAGCAGTTCTTC.

J is TRBJ2-1 and V is TRBV3-1, with D unresolved. Germline CDR1 LGHDT, CDR2 YNNKEL (reference sequence). Trimming took 3 bases from V and 0 from J, leaving 12 bases between them. The CDR3 loop spans 16 amino acids. The DNA for the CDR3 is TGTGCCAGCAGCCACCCGGGCCTGAGCTCCTACAATGAGCAGTTCTTC. Residues: CASSHPGLSSYNEQFF.

This chain links TRBV12-3 or TRBV12-4 with TRBJ1-1; D call uncertain. V was trimmed by 10 bases and J by 4 bases, leaving 13 bases between them. The CDR3 totals 12 residues. The DNA of the CDR3 is TGTGCCACCCGATCCCGAGTCACTGAAGCTTTCTTT. Translation gives CATRSRVTEAFF.

V and J are TRBV6-5 and TRBJ2-1, with TRBD2 matching over 9 bases. The V and J ends lost 6 bases and 5 bases, in that order; junction bases with no gene match: 5. CDR1 is MNHEY and CDR2 is SVGAGI in the germline V gene. This CDR3 is built from 14 residues. DNA of the CDR3: TGTGCCAGCAGCGGAAGCGGGGGGAACAATGAGCAGTTCTTC. This encodes CASSGSGGNNEQFF.

This clonotype occurred many times. The J gene is TRBJ1-1, the V gene TRBV7-9; D gene ambiguous. V lost 5 bases and J 4 bases, leaving 11 bases between the germline ends. The germline V gene encodes CDR1 SEHNR and CDR2 FQNEAQ (reference sequence). This CDR3 region has 13 residues. The CDR3 coding sequence is TGTGCCAGCAGCCGGGATGCGGGCACTGAAGCTTTCTTT. Its translation: CASSRDAGTEAFF.

This clonotype appeared many times. The chain is built from TRBV14 and TRBJ2-4, with 9 bases that match TRBD1. Germline V gives CDR1 SGHDN, CDR2 FVKESK. V shed 5 bases, J shed 9 bases, and the junction held 11 bases outside the gene matches. The CDR3 contains 15 residues. CDR3 sequence: CASSKGQGRGSIQYF. The DNA for the CDR3 is TGTGCCAGCAGCAAAGGACAGGGGCGCGGAAGCATTCAGTACTTC.

This clonotype was counted many times. V gene TRBV5-1 combines with J gene TRBJ2-2; D is undetermined. The V and J ends lost 3 bases and 4 bases respectively, with 10 bases between them. The CDR3 contains 14 residues. Looked up from germline, CDR1 is SGHRS and CDR2 is YFSETQ. Here the CDR3 reads CASSSNVGTGELFF. The CDR3 DNA follows: TGCGCCAGCAGCTCAAACGTGGGCACCGGGGAGCTGTTTTTT.

This clonotype has ten or more counts. This sequence joins TRBV19 and TRBJ2-5; D is unclear. Germline CDR1 reads LNHDA; CDR2 reads SQIVND (reference sequence). This CDR3 is built from 14 residues. Deletions cut 6 bases from V and 4 bases from J, with 15 bases between. The CDR3 loop reads CASRNDPEAETQYF. The CDR3 DNA follows: TGTGCCAGTAGGAATGACCCAGAGGCAGAGACCCAGTACTTC.

V usage is TRBV20-1 and J usage is TRBJ2-4; 10 bases agree with TRBD2. J gave up 0 bases and V 6 bases, and 8 bases lay outside the gene matches. The CDR3 extends over 16 amino acids. Germline CDR1 DFQATT, CDR2 SNEGSKA (reference sequence). The CDR3 nucleotides read TGCAGTGCGCCAGCGGGGGGGCTTCTAGCCAAAAACATTCAGTACTTC. This translates into CSAPAGGLLAKNIQYF.

This clonotype was seen repeatedly, ten times or more. The J gene is TRBJ2-3, the V gene TRBV9, with TRBD1 matching over 8 bases. This CDR3 has 17 amino acids. Germline loops: CDR1 SGDLS, CDR2 YYNGEE. With 3 bases clipped from V and 3 bases from J, the junction kept 12 bases outside the gene matches. CDR3 amino acids: CASSENSWTGITDTQYF. The CDR3 DNA is TGTGCCAGCAGCGAAAATTCTTGGACAGGGATAACAGATACGCAGTATTTT.